This TCR beta chain was sequenced during a study of T cell clonality in common variable immunodeficiency. Heparinized whole blood, roughly 4.5 to 9 ml, came from each donor. This clone was recorded at least ten times. The read gets to within 3 residues of the CDR3 end, and the germline J gene fills in the rest. The length of the CDR3 is 14 residues. CDR1 and CDR2 (germline): DFQATT, SNEGSKA (reference sequence). With 5 bases clipped from V and 7 bases from J, the junction kept 6 bases outside the gene matches. Equal genomic DNA amounts from CVID and control samples were sequenced. Only in-frame clones appear in the TCRdb table, and some are missing; sequencing was by immunoSEQ multiplex PCR. This sample comprises 40,000 or so clones, none seen once only.

The sequenced sample was peripheral blood mononuclear cells. The clonotype comes from a person aged 18 to 75 in good health. This chain joins TRBV20-1 and TRBJ1-6; 9 bases line up with TRBD1. The CDR3 loop is CSAVKGQGNSPLHF. CDR3 bases read: TGCAGTGCTGTTAAAGGACAGGGGAATTCACCC.